A selection of T cell receptor beta chains follows, all from one sample in a study of blood T cell repertoires in COVID-19. Profiled with immunoSEQ multiplex PCR; TCRdb holds only in-frame clones, not every one. The sample lists around 280,000 clones; roughly 89% were seen once. The sequenced sample was PBMCs or T cells enriched from blood (not recorded which). The receptors come from a woman aged 35 to 49 who had recovered from COVID-19. Each CDR3 is given with its conserved first and last residue. D genes are given only for firm matches. Not every row has a clone size; where given, it reads once, few, many or a size class.

NA	TRBD2	TRBV11-2	TRBJ2-1	TGTGCCAGCAGCTTAAAAGGGGAGGGCTACAATGAGCAGTTCTTC	CASSLKGEGYNEQFF
once	TRBD2	TRBV24-1	TRBJ2-5	TGTGCCACCAGTGATGGACTAGCGGGGGACCCCGGCGGCGAGACCCAGTACTTC	CATSDGLAGDPGGETQYF
once	NA	TRBV27	TRBJ1-6	TGTGCCAGCAGTTCCAGGGCCGGCTATAATTCACCCCTCCACTTT	CASSSRAGYNSPLHF
NA	NA	TRBV4-2	TRBJ1-5	TGTGCCAGCAGCCGTACAGGAGCAAGCAATCAGCCCCAGCATTTT	CASSRTGASNQPQHF
NA	NA	TRBV7-6	TRBJ2-5	TGTGCCAGCAGCTTACTCCAGGGATCCCTCCAAGAGACCCAGTACTTC	CASSLLQGSLQETQYF
NA	NA	TRBV30	TRBJ1-5	TGTGCCTGGAGTCCAAACACGGGGAATCAGCCCCAGCATTTT	CAWSPNTGNQPQHF
NA	TRBD1	TRBV2	TRBJ1-1	TGTGCCAGCAGTGAAGCGCTTCGAGGGGGCAAGGTGAACACTGAAGCTTTCTTT	CASSEALRGGKVNTEAFF
NA	TRBD2	TRBV11-2	TRBJ2-5	TGTGCCAGCAGCTTACACCGACTAGCGGGAGTCGAGGAGACCCAGTACTTC	CASSLHRLAGVEETQYF
NA	NA	TRBV5-1	TRBJ1-1	TGCGCCAGCGCGGAATTGTCTGACACTGAAGCTTTCTTT	CASAELSDTEAFF
few	TRBD1	TRBV10-2	TRBJ2-1	TGCGCCAGCCTGGCTTTGACAGGGGGCTACAATGAGCAGTTCTTC	CASLALTGGYNEQFF
NA	NA	TRBV7-2	TRBJ2-5	TGTGCCAGCAGTATGGGGGGGGGCTCCGGCCAAGAGACCCAGTACTTC	CASSMGGGSGQETQYF
NA	NA	TRBV19	TRBJ1-3	TGTGCCAGTAGTACCTATCCGGGACGAGGGGGCTCTGGAAACACCATATATTTT	CASSTYPGRGGSGNTIYF
NA	NA	TRBV3-1/TRBV3-2	TRBJ1-1	TGTGCCAGCAGCCAAGATCCACGGGATCTTAGGACTGAAGCTTTCTTT	CASSQDPRDLRTEAFF
NA	TRBD2	TRBV11-2	TRBJ2-7	TGTGCCAGCAGCCAGACTAGCGGGACACATGAGCAGTACTTC	CASSQTSGTHEQYF
NA	NA	TRBV10-2	TRBJ2-7	TGCGCCAGCAGCGACTTTGGTGGGAGAGACTACGAGCAGTACTTC	CASSDFGGRDYEQYF
NA	TRBD2	TRBV27	TRBJ2-7	TGTGCCAGCAGTTCGCTAGCGGGAGGGTCCTACGAGCAGTACTTC	CASSSLAGGSYEQYF
NA	NA	TRBV7-2	TRBJ2-7	TGTGCCAGCAGCTTAGGGAGCGGATTCTACGAGCAGTACTTC	CASSLGSGFYEQYF
NA	NA	TRBV28	TRBJ1-2	TGTGCCAGCAGTTTACCCGCAGGGTGGGATGGCTACACCTTC	CASSLPAGWDGYTF
NA	NA	TRBV9	TRBJ1-3	TGTGCCAGCAGCCCCCGGGGACTTCACCCTGGAAACACCATATATTTT	CASSPRGLHPGNTIYF
NA	TRBD2	TRBV11-1	TRBJ2-7	TGTGCCAGCAGCCCCGGGACTAGCTTTGACGAGCAGTACTTC	CASSPGTSFDEQYF
NA	NA	TRBV28	TRBJ2-7	TGTGCCAGCAGTTCCCATACCTCAGCTCGGGACGAGCAGTACTTC	CASSSHTSARDEQYF
few	TRBD1	TRBV28	TRBJ1-3	TGTGCCAGCAGTTCACCGGGACAGGCGTCCTCTGGAAACACCATATATTTT	CASSSPGQASSGNTIYF
NA	NA	TRBV2	TRBJ2-7	TGTGCCAGCACCAAACAGGAAAGCTCCTACGAGCAGTACTTC	CASTKQESSYEQYF
NA	NA	TRBV9	TRBJ2-5	TGTGCCAGCAGCGTAGCTAAGGGCAGGGATGGCGAGACCCAGTACTTC	CASSVAKGRDGETQYF
NA	TRBD2	TRBV4-3	TRBJ2-3	TGCGCCAGCAGCCAAAACAGCGGGACCACAGATACGCAGTATTTT	CASSQNSGTTDTQYF
NA	NA	TRBV18	TRBJ1-2	TGTGCCAGCTCATCCAACAGGGACGGTTATGGCTACACCTTC	CASSSNRDGYGYTF
few	NA	TRBV25-1	TRBJ2-5	TGTGCCAGCAGTGATCGGGCGGGGCCCCAAGAGACCCAGTACTTC	CASSDRAGPQETQYF
NA	TRBD2	TRBV28	TRBJ2-3	TGTGCCAGCAGTTTCCCCCTAGCGGGAGCTCGGGCAGATACGCAGTATTTT	CASSFPLAGARADTQYF
NA	NA	TRBV4-3	TRBJ1-6	TGCGCCAGCAGCCAAGAAGGAGGTTCACCCCTCCACTTT	CASSQEGGSPLHF
NA	NA	TRBV3-1/TRBV3-2	TRBJ1-4	TGTGCCAGCAGCCAAGAGACAGGTTTTCGCGAAAAACTGTTTTTT	CASSQETGFREKLFF
NA	NA	TRBV5-1	TRBJ2-1	TGCGCCAGCAGCTGGCCCGGGCTTGCGGGGTACAATGAGCAGTTCTTC	CASSWPGLAGYNEQFF